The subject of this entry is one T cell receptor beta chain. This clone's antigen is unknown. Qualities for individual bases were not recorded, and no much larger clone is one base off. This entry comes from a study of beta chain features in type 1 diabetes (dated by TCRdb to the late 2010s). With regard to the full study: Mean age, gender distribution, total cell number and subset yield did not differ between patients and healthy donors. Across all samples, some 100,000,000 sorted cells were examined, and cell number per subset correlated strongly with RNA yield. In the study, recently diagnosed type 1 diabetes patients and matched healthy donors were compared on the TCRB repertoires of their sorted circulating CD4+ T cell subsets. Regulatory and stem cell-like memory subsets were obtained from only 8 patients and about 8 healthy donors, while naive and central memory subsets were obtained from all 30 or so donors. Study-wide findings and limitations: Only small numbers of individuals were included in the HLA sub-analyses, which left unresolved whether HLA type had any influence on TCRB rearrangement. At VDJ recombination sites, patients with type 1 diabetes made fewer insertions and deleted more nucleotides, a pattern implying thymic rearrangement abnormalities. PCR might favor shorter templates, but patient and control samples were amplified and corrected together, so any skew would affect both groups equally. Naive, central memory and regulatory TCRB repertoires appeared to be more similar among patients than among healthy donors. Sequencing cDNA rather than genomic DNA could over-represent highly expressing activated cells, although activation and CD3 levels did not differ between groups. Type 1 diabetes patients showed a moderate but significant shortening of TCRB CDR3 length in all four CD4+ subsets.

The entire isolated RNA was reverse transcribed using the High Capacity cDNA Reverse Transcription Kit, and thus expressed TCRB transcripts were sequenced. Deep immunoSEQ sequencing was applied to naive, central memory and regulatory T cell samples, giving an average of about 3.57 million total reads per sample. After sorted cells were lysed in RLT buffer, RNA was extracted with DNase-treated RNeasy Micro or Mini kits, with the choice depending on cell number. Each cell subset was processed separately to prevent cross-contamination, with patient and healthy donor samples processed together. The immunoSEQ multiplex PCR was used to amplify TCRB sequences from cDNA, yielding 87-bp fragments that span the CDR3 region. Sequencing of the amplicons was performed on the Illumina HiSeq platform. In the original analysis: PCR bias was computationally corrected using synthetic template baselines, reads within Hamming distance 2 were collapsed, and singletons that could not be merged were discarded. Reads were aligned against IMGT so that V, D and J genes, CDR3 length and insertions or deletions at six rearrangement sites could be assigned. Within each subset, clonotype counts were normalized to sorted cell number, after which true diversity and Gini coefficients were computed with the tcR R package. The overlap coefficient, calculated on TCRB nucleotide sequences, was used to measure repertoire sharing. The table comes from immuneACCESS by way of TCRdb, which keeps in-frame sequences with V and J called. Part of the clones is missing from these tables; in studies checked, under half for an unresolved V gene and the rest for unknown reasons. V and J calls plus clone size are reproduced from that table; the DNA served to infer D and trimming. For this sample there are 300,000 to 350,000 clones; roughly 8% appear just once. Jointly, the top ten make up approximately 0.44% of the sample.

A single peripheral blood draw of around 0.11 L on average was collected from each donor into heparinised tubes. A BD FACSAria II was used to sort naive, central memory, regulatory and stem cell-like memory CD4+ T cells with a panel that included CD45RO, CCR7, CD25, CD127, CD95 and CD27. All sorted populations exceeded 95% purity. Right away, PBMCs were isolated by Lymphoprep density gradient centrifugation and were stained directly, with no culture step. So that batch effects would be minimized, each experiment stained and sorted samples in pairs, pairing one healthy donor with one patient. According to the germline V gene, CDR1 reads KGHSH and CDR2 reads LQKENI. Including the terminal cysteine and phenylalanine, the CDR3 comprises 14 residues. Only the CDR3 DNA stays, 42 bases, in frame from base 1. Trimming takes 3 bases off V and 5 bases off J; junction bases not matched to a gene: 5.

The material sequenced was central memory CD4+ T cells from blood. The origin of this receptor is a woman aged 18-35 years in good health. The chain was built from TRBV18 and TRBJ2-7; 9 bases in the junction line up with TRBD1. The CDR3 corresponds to CASSPGQGWNEQYF. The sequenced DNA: TGTGCCAGCTCACCGGGACAGGGTTGGAACGAGCAGTACTTC.